This T cell receptor (beta chain) was sequenced during a study of a mutant IDH1 vaccine in newly diagnosed glioma. In the study overall: Prior therapy was radiotherapy, temozolomide, or both; most received both.

Time point defined: baseline, week 1 (first vaccination visit). Documented treatment: pre-vaccination baseline after standard-of-care therapy. From germline, CDR1 is MRHNA and CDR2 SNTAGT. CDR3 size: 15 residues. With 4 bases removed from V and 0 bases from J, the gap between germline ends came to 11 bases. This clone appeared once. TCRdb's copy holds only in-frame clones and misses some; the assay was immunoSEQ multiplex PCR. In the table there are about 66,000 clones, around 86% of which are singletons. This TCR came from a man aged 25 to 40 with glioma. The sequences come from PBMCs, collected from a glioma patient treated with radiotherapy, temozolomide or both. V gene TRBV6-4 combines with J gene TRBJ2-3; tentatively, D is TRBD1 (6 bases). CDR3 nucleotides: TGTGCCAGCAGTGTCGAGGGGGATAGCACAGATACGCAGTATTTT. Translated: CASSVEGDSTDTQYF.